The 14 T cell receptor beta chains below were found in one sample sequenced in a study of immune cell composition in non-small cell lung cancer. The table came from immunoSEQ multiplex PCR; TCRdb's copy has only in-frame clones and leaves some out. The sample carries 15,000 or so clones, 55% to 70% recorded once. Sequenced material: lung tumor tissue. The receptor source for this set is a human donor with non-small cell lung cancer.

The chain combines TRBV9 with TRBJ2-5; D might be TRBD2 (5 bases). The CDR3 length is 16 residues. Germline V lookup: CDR1 SGDLS, CDR2 YYNGEE. Trimming took 3 bases from V and 5 from J, leaving 20 bases between them. The CDR3 nucleotides read TGTGCCAGCAGCGGGGGTAGTGGAGGTTCAGCGGAGACCCAGTACTTC. As protein: CASSGGSGGSAETQYF. The full variable domain, its missing parts supplied by reference TRBV9 and TRBJ2-5, is DSGVTQTPKHLITATGQRVTLRCSPRSGDLSVYWYQQSLDQGLQFLIQYYNGEERAKGNILERFSAQQFPDLHSELNLSSLELGDSALYFCASSGGSGGSAETQYFGPGTRLLVL.

CDR3 region: CASSLGRGSKGYTF. In DNA, the CDR3 is TGCGCCAGCAGCTTGGGTAGAGGGTCAAAAGGCTACACCTTC. The rearrangement joins TRBV5-1 to TRBJ1-2; D gene uncertain. V was cut by 0 bases and J by 8 bases, with 14 bases left in between. The germline CDR1 and CDR2 sequences are SGHRS and YFSETQ. This CDR3 spans 14 amino acids.

V is TRBV7-9 and J is TRBJ2-7; TRBD1 aligns across 7 bases. The CDR3 loop spans 13 amino acids. V lost 8 bases, J lost 5 bases, and 9 bases stayed unmatched. The germline CDR1 and CDR2 sequences are SEHNR and FQNEAQ (reference sequence). The CDR3 bases are TGTGCCAGCGCAGGAGGCAGGGGGAACGAGCAGTACTTC. Protein product: CASAGGRGNEQYF. The whole variable domain, remainder taken from reference TRBV7-9 and TRBJ2-7, is DTGVSQNPRHKITKRGQNVTFRCDPISEHNRLYWYRQTLGQGPEFLTYFQNEAQLEKSRLLSDRFSAERPKGSFSTLEIQRTEQGDSAMYLCASAGGRGNEQYFGPGTRLTVT.

The chain uses TRBV6-5 and TRBJ2-1, with D possibly TRBD2 on 6 matching bases. Trimming cost V 6 bases and J 6 bases, with 18 bases left between them. The V gene's germline CDR1 is MNHEY and CDR2 SVGAGI. The CDR3 totals 15 residues. CDR3 loop: CASSPQGTFPNEQFF. The CDR3 bases are TGTGCCAGCAGCCCGCAAGGGACTTTCCCCAATGAGCAGTTCTTC.

V is TRBV4-3 and J is TRBJ1-2, with 7 bases lining up with TRBD1. Germline V gene data show CDR1 as LGHNA and CDR2 as YSLEER. The CDR3 length is 16 residues. After removal of 0 bases from V and 0 bases from J, the junction contained 4 bases not matched to a gene. The CDR3 bases are TGCGCCAGCAGCCAAGAAACAGGGGCCGCTAACTATGGCTACACCTTC. Translation: CASSQETGAANYGYTF.

This sequence joins TRBV12-5 and TRBJ2-7, with TRBD1 matching over 9 bases. Germline V lookup: CDR1 LGHNT, CDR2 FRNRAP. The CDR3 consists of 15 residues. V lost 3 bases to trimming and J lost 2 bases; unmatched junction nucleotides: 5. DNA for the CDR3: TGTGCTAGTGGTTTTAACAGGGGGCGGCCCTACGAGCAGTACTTC. Translating gives CASGFNRGRPYEQYF.

This clone appeared a single time. The chain recombines TRBV6-5 with TRBJ2-7; D is unclear. CDR1 is MNHEY and CDR2 is SVGAGI in the germline V gene. The CDR3 spans 12 residues. Trimming removed 6 bases from V and 6 bases from J, with 12 bases in between. The CDR3 reads CASSSVGREQYF. Here the CDR3 DNA reads TGTGCCAGCAGCTCAGTTGGTCGCGAGCAGTACTTC.

The rearrangement links TRBV4-3 to TRBJ1-2, with no clear D. The germline gives CDR1 LGHNA, CDR2 YSLEER. V was clipped by 0 bases and J by 8 bases, with 10 bases between them. The CDR3 totals 13 residues. The CDR3 bases are TGCGCCAGCAGCCAAGATGCCAGGTTCGGCTACACCTTC. This gives the protein CASSQDARFGYTF.

By share, this clone ranks as medium-sized. Other DNA sequences within the sample encode an identical CDR3. This chain links TRBV10-3 with TRBJ1-5, with 10 bases lining up with TRBD1. CDR1 is ENHRY and CDR2 is SYGVKD in the germline V gene. With 9 bases clipped from V and 0 bases from J, the junction kept 2 bases outside the gene matches. The CDR3 loop spans 14 amino acids. The CDR3 protein is CAIGTGDSNQPQHF. The CDR3 DNA is TGTGCCATTGGGACAGGGGATAGCAATCAGCCCCAGCATTTT.

V and J are TRBV7-2 and TRBJ2-3; 7 bases line up with TRBD2. The ends lost 6 bases at V and 7 bases at J; junction bases unmatched: 7. This CDR3 comprises 13 residues. CDR1 is SGHTA and CDR2 is FQGNSA in the germline V gene. DNA of the CDR3: TGTGCCAGCAGTTCGGGACTACTTAATACGCAGTATTTT. This gives the protein CASSSGLLNTQYF.

The chain combines TRBV7-2 with TRBJ2-1; D perhaps matches TRBD1 (6 bases). The germline V and J ends were trimmed by 5 bases and 3 bases, with 11 bases remaining between them. CDR3 length: 14 residues. Germline loops: CDR1 SGHTA, CDR2 FQGNSA. Here the CDR3 DNA reads TGTGCCAGCAGCCAAGGACAGATCTACAATGAGCAGTTCTTC. Translation gives CASSQGQIYNEQFF.

The V and J genes are TRBV7-2 and TRBJ2-2; 9 nucleotides line up with TRBD2. V lost 0 bases to trimming and J lost 2 bases; unmatched junction nucleotides: 7. CDR3 length equals 18 residues. CDR1 and CDR2 (germline): SGHTA, FQGNSA. CDR3 residues: CASSLARGGARNTGELFF. CDR3 sequence (DNA): TGTGCCAGCAGCTTAGCGCGCGGGGGGGCCAGAAACACCGGGGAGCTGTTTTTT.

The V and J genes are TRBV5-6 and TRBJ1-1; possible D gene TRBD1, 5 bases. Germline assignment: CDR1 SGHDT and CDR2 YYEEEE. This CDR3 is 13 amino acids long. Trimming took 2 bases from V and 0 from J, leaving 5 bases between them. The CDR3 loop is CASSLGVNTEAFF. In DNA, the CDR3 is TGTGCCAGCAGCTTAGGGGTGAACACTGAAGCTTTCTTT. Together with reference TRBV5-6 and TRBJ1-1, the CDR3 gives the full variable domain: DAGVTQSPTHLIKTRGQQVTLRCSPKSGHDTVSWYQQALGQGPQFIFQYYEEEERQRGNFPDRFSGHQFPNYSSELNVNALLLGDSALYLCASSLGVNTEAFFGQGTRLTVV.

This chain uses TRBV19 with TRBJ1-1; 9 nucleotides align to TRBD1. V trimming: 4 bases; J trimming: 3 bases; junction bases outside the gene matches: 9. Germline CDR1 LNHDA, CDR2 SQIVND (reference sequence). The CDR3 is 16 amino acids. The CDR3 nucleotides are TGTGCCAGTAGTAAGAGGACAGGGGCAGGGGACACTGAAGCTTTCTTT. It specifies CASSKRTGAGDTEAFF.